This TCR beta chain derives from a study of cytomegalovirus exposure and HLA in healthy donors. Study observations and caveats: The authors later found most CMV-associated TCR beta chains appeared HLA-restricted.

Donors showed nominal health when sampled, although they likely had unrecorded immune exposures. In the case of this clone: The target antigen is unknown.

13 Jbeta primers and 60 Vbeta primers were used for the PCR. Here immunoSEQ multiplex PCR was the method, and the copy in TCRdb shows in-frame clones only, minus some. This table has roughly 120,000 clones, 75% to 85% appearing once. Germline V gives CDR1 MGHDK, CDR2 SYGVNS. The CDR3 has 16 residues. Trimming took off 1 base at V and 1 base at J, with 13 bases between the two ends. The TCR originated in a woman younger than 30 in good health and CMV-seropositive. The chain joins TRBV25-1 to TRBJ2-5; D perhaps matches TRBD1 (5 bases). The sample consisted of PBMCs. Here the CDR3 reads CASSELQDTFQETQYF. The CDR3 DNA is TGTGCCAGCAGTGAATTACAGGATACTTTCCAAGAGACCCAGTACTTC.